These T cell receptor beta chains were read from a single sample in a study of shared clonotypes between healthy human individuals. The method was immunoSEQ multiplex PCR; TCRdb's version includes in-frame clones alone and lacks a portion of them. The sample includes more than 2,000,000 clones, roughly nine tenths seen only once; the top ten take around 0.14%. The sample consisted of naive CD4+ T cells sorted from blood. Receptors originate from a man aged 18-30 years in good health. Both conserved end residues are part of each CDR3. D genes are given only for firm matches. The size of a clone is reported for some rows only, either as once, few or many, or as a class for expanded clones.

clone size | J gene | V gene | CDR3 length | D gene | CDR3 protein | CDR3 DNA
NA | TRBJ2-7 | TRBV19 | 14 | NA | CASSRSGPTYEQYF | TGTGCCAGTAGTAGATCGGGACCGACCTACGAGCAGTACTTC
NA | TRBJ2-1 | TRBV7-8 | 15 | TRBD2 | CASSLSGGDYNEQFF | TGTGCCAGCAGCTTAAGCGGGGGGGATTACAATGAGCAGTTCTTC
once | TRBJ2-7 | TRBV15 | 14 | TRBD2 | CATSSQGTSGEQYF | TGTGCCACCAGCTCTCAGGGGACTAGCGGGGAGCAGTACTTC
NA | TRBJ1-3 | TRBV10-3 | 14 | TRBD1 | CAISLGQVGNTIYF | TGTGCCATCAGTCTAGGACAGGTGGGAAACACCATATATTTT
NA | TRBJ2-7 | TRBV7-9 | 15 | TRBD2 | CASSLTSGVSYEQYF | TGTGCCAGCAGCTTAACTAGCGGGGTCTCCTACGAGCAGTACTTC
NA | TRBJ2-7 | TRBV4-3 | 15 | NA | CASSQEPRDSYEQYF | TGCGCCAGCAGCCAAGAACCCAGGGACTCCTACGAGCAGTACTTC
NA | TRBJ1-2 | TRBV6-5 | 15 | NA | CASSYSRDTNYGYTF | TGTGCCAGCAGTTACTCGCGGGACACCAACTATGGCTACACCTTC
NA | TRBJ1-1 | TRBV6-5 | 14 | NA | CASRGAAVNTEAFF | TGTGCCAGCAGGGGAGCAGCCGTGAACACTGAAGCTTTCTTT
NA | TRBJ1-4 | TRBV6-5 | 14 | NA | CASSPRIFNEKLFF | TGTGCCAGCAGTCCACGGATCTTTAATGAAAAACTGTTTTTT
once | TRBJ1-2 | TRBV2 | 16 | NA | CASSEIGGVGLYGYTF | TGTGCCAGCAGTGAAATAGGCGGGGTTGGCCTCTATGGCTACACCTTC
few | TRBJ1-1 | TRBV18 | 17 | TRBD1 | CASSPPGRGQGRTEAFF | TGTGCCAGCTCACCCCCAGGCAGGGGGCAAGGACGCACTGAAGCTTTCTTT
once | TRBJ2-5 | TRBV27 | 17 | TRBD2 | CASSPTSGRPGQETQYF | TGTGCCAGCAGCCCGACTAGCGGGAGGCCTGGCCAAGAGACCCAGTACTTC
NA | TRBJ2-3 | TRBV4-1 | 15 | NA | CASSRTPERTDTQYF | TGCGCCAGCAGCCGTACACCAGAGCGCACAGATACGCAGTATTTT
NA | TRBJ1-6 | TRBV4-1 | 20 | TRBD1 | CASSLRTGGQGFSYNSPLHF | TGCGCCAGCAGCCTACGCACGGGGGGACAGGGATTTAGCTATAATTCACCCCTCCACTTT
NA | TRBJ2-2 | TRBV10-3 | 15 | TRBD1 | CAILWGTGDTGELFF | TGTGCCATCCTGTGGGGGACAGGGGACACCGGGGAGCTGTTTTTT
once | TRBJ2-5 | TRBV5-4 | 17 | TRBD1 | CASSRTGQGALGETQYF | TGTGCCAGCAGTCGGACGGGACAGGGGGCCCTTGGTGAGACCCAGTACTTC
NA | TRBJ2-3 | TRBV7-3 | 17 | TRBD2 | CASSPSGTSGGAGTQYF | TGTGCCAGCAGCCCTTCCGGAACTAGCGGGGGGGCGGGTACGCAGTATTTT
NA | TRBJ1-2 | TRBV11-2 | 12 | NA | CASSLGKTAPTF | TGTGCCAGCAGCTTAGGGAAGACAGCCCCCACCTTC
NA | TRBJ2-7 | TRBV7-7 | 13 | NA | CASSFGRAYEQYF | TGTGCTAGCAGTTTTGGACGGGCCTACGAGCAGTACTTC
NA | TRBJ1-4 | TRBV4-1 | 15 | NA | CASSQVRAGNEKLFF | TGCGCCAGCAGCCAAGTAAGGGCAGGGAATGAAAAACTGTTTTTT
NA | TRBJ1-1 | TRBV6-5 | 12 | NA | CATKRGLGEAFF | TGTGCCACAAAACGGGGTTTGGGGGAAGCTTTCTTT
NA | TRBJ2-6 | TRBV14 | 16 | NA | CASSFNRLPGANVLTF | TGTGCCAGCAGCTTTAATAGGCTCCCTGGGGCCAACGTCCTGACTTTC
NA | TRBJ2-7 | TRBV18 | 15 | NA | CASSPPSEGRLEQYF | TGTGCCAGCTCACCACCGTCCGAGGGTCGCCTCGAGCAGTACTTC
NA | TRBJ2-3 | TRBV29-1 | 13 | NA | CSGFLGATDTQYF | TGCAGCGGATTTTTGGGGGCCACAGATACGCAGTATTTT
NA | TRBJ2-5 | TRBV7-6 | 12 | NA | CASSLAGETQYF | TGTGCCAGCAGCCTCGCTGGGGAGACCCAGTACTTC
NA | TRBJ2-4 | TRBV12-5 | 11 | NA | CASGLAYIQYF | TGTGCTAGTGGTTTGGCCTACATTCAGTACTTC
once | TRBJ2-3 | TRBV5-4 | 14 | NA | CASSSGGYTDTQYF | TGTGCCAGCAGCTCCGGCGGGTACACAGATACGCAGTATTTT